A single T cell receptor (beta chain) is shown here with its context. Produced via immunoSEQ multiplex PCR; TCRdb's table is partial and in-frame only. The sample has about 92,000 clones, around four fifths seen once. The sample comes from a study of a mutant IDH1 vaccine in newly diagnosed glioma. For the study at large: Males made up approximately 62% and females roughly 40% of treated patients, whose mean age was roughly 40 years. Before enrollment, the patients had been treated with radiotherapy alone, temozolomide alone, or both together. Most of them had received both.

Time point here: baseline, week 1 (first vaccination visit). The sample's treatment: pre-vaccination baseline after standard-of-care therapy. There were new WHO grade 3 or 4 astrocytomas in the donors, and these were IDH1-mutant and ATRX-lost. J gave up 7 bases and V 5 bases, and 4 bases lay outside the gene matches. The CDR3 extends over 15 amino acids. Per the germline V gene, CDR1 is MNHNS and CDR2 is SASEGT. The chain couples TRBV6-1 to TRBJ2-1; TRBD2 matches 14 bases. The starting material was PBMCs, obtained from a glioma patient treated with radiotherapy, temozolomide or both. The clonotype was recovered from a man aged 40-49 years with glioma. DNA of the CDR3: TGTGCCAGCAGTCCAGGGACTAGCGGGAGTAATGAGCAGTTCTTC. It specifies CASSPGTSGSNEQFF.